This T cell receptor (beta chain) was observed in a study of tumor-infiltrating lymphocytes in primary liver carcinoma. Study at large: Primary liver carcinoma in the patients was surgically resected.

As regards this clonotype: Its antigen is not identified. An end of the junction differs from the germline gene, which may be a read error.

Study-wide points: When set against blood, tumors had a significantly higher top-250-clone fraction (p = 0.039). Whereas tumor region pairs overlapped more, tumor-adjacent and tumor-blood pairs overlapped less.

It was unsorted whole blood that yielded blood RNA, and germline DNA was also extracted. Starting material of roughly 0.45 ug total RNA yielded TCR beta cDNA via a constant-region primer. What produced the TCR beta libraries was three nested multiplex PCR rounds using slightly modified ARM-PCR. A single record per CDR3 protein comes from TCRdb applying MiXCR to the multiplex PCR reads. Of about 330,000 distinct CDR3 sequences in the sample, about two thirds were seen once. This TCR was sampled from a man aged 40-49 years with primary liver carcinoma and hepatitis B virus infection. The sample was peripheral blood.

CDR3 nucleotide sequence: TGCAGCGTCAGACGGGATTGTCAGACTGATGCTTTCTTT. Translating gives CSVRRDCQTDAFF. This sequence joins TRBV29-1 and TRBJ1-1, with no clear D. This CDR3 comprises 13 residues. The germline V gene has CDR1 SQVTM and CDR2 ANQGSEA. Looking up the rest from reference TRBV29-1 and TRBJ1-1 gives the full variable domain: SAVISQKPSRDICQRGTSLTIQCQVDSQVTMMFWYRQQPGQSLTLIATANQGSEATYESGFVIDKFPISRPNLTFSTLTVSNMSPEDSSIYLCSVRRDCQTDAFFGQGTRLTVV.